The rows below give T cell receptor beta chains drawn from one sample of a study of T cells after yellow fever vaccination. TCRdb itself ran the 5' RACE reads through MiXCR, one entry per CDR3 protein. The sample shows 200,000 to 250,000 distinct CDR3 sequences, approximately 3% of them seen only once. The starting material was CD4+ T cells sorted from PBMCs, obtained 10 days after the yellow fever booster vaccination. The receptors shown here come from a man aged 18 to 30 who received the YFV17D yellow fever vaccine. Each CDR3 is given with its conserved first and last residue. A D gene is named only where the DNA matches it firmly. Size tells how often a clone was seen (once, few, many) or the class of an expanded clone, and some rows leave it out.

TGTGCCAGCAGTTCTGAACAGGGGGCGGGAGATACGCAGTATTTT,CASSSEQGAGDTQYF,many,TRBD1,TRBV12-3/TRBV12-4,15,TRBJ2-3
TGTGCCAGCAGCCGACTCGGCTCTGGGGCCAACGTCCTGACTTTC,CASSRLGSGANVLTF,many,-,TRBV6-5,15,TRBJ2-6
TGCAGTGCTAGAGATCTAGCGGGGGGTATCACCGGGGAGCTGTTTTTT,CSARDLAGGITGELFF,few,TRBD2,TRBV20-1,16,TRBJ2-2
TGTGCCAGCAGCTCCGGGACGGGCTACACCTTC,CASSSGTGYTF,many,-,TRBV7-9,11,TRBJ1-2
TGTGCCAGCAGCCGCCAGGGGTATGGGGTATCGGAGACCCAGTACTTC,CASSRQGYGVSETQYF,few,-,TRBV11-2,16,TRBJ2-5
TGTGCCAGCAGCACGGTCTTCGATTCACCCCTCCACTTT,CASSTVFDSPLHF,-,-,TRBV6-5,13,TRBJ1-6
TGCGCCAGCAGATCTTCGACCCCGATTGGTGGCAGGGAGGATACGCAGTATTTT,CASRSSTPIGGREDTQYF,-,-,TRBV5-1,18,TRBJ2-3
TGCGCCAGCAGCGCCCAGGGGGCGTGGGGACAGTACTTC,CASSAQGAWGQYF,-,TRBD1,TRBV5-1,13,TRBJ2-7
TGCAGCGTTGAAAAAGGCTACGAGCAGTACTTC,CSVEKGYEQYF,-,-,TRBV29-1,11,TRBJ2-7
TGTGCCAGCAGCTTAATGACTAGCGACACCGGGGAGCTGTTTTTT,CASSLMTSDTGELFF,many,TRBD2,TRBV7-2,15,TRBJ2-2
TGCGCCAGCAGCCAAGACCTATCCACAGCGGATGGTTATTCACCCCTCCACTTT,CASSQDLSTADGYSPLHF,many,-,TRBV4-3,18,TRBJ1-6
TGTGCCAGCCTAAAAGGGACTAGCGAGGAGACCCAGTACTTC,CASLKGTSEETQYF,-,TRBD2,TRBV12-3/TRBV12-4,14,TRBJ2-5
TGCGCCAGCAGCTCTACAGGGTCCGTCAACACCGGGGAGCTGTTTTTT,CASSSTGSVNTGELFF,-,-,TRBV5-1,16,TRBJ2-2
TGCAGCGCTGGCGGGGGACGCGGAGACAATGAGCAGTTCTTC,CSAGGGRGDNEQFF,-,TRBD2,TRBV29-1,14,TRBJ2-1
TGTGCCAGCAGCTTTGCCCCCGGACTAGCGGGGGCGGGTGAGCAGTTCTTC,CASSFAPGLAGAGEQFF,many,TRBD2,TRBV7-2,17,TRBJ2-1
TGTGCCAGCACCCCTCGAGGGCACCAAGAGACCCAGTACTTC,CASTPRGHQETQYF,-,-,TRBV5-5,14,TRBJ2-5
TGTGCCATCAGTGGGGCTGGAAACACCATATATTTT,CAISGAGNTIYF,-,-,TRBV10-3,12,TRBJ1-3
TGTGCCAGCAGTTCCTACTACAGGGTAACTAGCAATCAGCCCCAGCATTTT,CASSSYYRVTSNQPQHF,few,-,TRBV28,17,TRBJ1-5
TGTGCCAGTAGTATAACAGGGTTGAACACTGAAGCTTTCTTT,CASSITGLNTEAFF,-,-,TRBV19,14,TRBJ1-1
TGCGCCAGCAGTCTCCCGGACTCCCTCTACGAGCAGTACTTC,CASSLPDSLYEQYF,many,-,TRBV5-1,14,TRBJ2-7
TGCGCCAGCAGCCAAGATAGACAGGGGACTAATGAAAAACTGTTTTTT,CASSQDRQGTNEKLFF,many,TRBD1,TRBV4-3,16,TRBJ1-4
TGTGCCAGCAGCTTGATGGGAAGCATAGCAGATACGCAGTATTTT,CASSLMGSIADTQYF,few,-,TRBV7-3,15,TRBJ2-3
TGTGCCAGCAGTTACACGGGATCCGGGACCTACGAGCAGTACTTC,CASSYTGSGTYEQYF,few,-,TRBV6-5,15,TRBJ2-7
TGTGCCAGCAGCTCGTTCGGGACACCCCTTTTT,CASSSFGTPLF,-,-,TRBV5-4,11,TRBJ2-3
TGTGCCACCAGCAGAGTCGGGACAGCCCGAGACACGCAGTATTTT,CATSRVGTARDTQYF,few,TRBD1,TRBV15,15,TRBJ2-3
TGTGCCAACGGCCCAGGCGGCGGGTACGAGCAGTACTTC,CANGPGGGYEQYF,many,-,TRBV24-1,13,TRBJ2-7
TGCAGCGTTCAGACAGGGTTGGAGGGAGAGACCCAGTACTTC,CSVQTGLEGETQYF,-,-,TRBV29-1,14,TRBJ2-5
TGTGCCAGCAGCCAAGCCCCAACGAGCTCCTACAATGAGCAGTTCTTC,CASSQAPTSSYNEQFF,-,-,TRBV3-1,16,TRBJ2-1
TGCAGTGTCCGACCCGGGACAGACTACGAGCAGTACTTC,CSVRPGTDYEQYF,-,TRBD1,TRBV20-1,13,TRBJ2-7
TGCAGTGCTAGAGAAGGGTGGACTGAAGCTTTCTTT,CSAREGWTEAFF,few,-,TRBV20-1,12,TRBJ1-1
TGTGCCAGCAGCGTGAATTATGGGGTGGCTCGATACAATGAGCAGTTCTTC,CASSVNYGVARYNEQFF,many,-,TRBV9,17,TRBJ2-1
TGTGCCAGCAGTTACTTGGCCAGGGGGCCCACTGAAGCTTTCTTT,CASSYLARGPTEAFF,many,TRBD1,TRBV6-5,15,TRBJ1-1